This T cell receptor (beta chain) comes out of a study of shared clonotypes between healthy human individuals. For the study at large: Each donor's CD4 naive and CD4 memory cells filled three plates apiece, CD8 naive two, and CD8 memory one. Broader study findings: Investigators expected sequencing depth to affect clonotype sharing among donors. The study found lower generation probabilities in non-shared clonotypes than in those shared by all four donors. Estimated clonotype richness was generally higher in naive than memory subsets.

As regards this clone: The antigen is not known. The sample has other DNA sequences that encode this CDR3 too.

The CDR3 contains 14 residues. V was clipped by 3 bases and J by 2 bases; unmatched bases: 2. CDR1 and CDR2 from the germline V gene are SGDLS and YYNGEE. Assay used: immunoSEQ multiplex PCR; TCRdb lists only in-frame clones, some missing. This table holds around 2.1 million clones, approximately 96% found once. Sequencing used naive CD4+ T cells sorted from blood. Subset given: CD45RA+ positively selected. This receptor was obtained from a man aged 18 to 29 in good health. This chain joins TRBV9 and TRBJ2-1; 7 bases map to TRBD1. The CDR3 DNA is TGTGCCAGCAGCGCCGGGACAGCCTACAATGAGCAGTTCTTC. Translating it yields CASSAGTAYNEQFF.